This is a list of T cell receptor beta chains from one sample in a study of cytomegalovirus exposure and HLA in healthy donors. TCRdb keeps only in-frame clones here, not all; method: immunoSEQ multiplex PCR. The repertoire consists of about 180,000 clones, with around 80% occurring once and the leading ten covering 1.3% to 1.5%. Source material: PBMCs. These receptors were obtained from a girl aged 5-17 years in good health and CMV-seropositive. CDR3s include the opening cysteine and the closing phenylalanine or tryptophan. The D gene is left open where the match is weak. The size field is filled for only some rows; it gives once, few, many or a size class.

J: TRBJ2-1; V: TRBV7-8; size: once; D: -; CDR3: CASSLTGGGLNEQFF; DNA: TGTGCCAGCAGCTTAACAGGGGGGGGTTTGAATGAGCAGTTCTTC
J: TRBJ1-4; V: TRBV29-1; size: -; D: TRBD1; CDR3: CSVEGQGGNEKLFF; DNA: TGCAGCGTTGAAGGGCAGGGGGGAAATGAAAAACTGTTTTTT
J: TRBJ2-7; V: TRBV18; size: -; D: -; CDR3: CASSPGRETYEQYF; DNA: TGTGCCAGCTCACCGGGGCGGGAAACGTACGAGCAGTACTTC
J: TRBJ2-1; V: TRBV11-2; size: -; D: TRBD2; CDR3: CASSLEGGNRSPYNEQFF; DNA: TGTGCCAGCAGCTTAGAGGGGGGGAATAGGAGTCCCTACAATGAGCAGTTCTTC
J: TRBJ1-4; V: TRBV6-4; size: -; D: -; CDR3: CASSRSTNEKLFF; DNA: TGTGCCAGCAGTCGAAGCACTAATGAAAAACTGTTTTTT
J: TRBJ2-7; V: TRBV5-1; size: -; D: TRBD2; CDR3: CASSLAPSGRAYEQYF; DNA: TGCGCCAGCAGCTTGGCCCCTAGCGGGAGGGCCTACGAGCAGTACTTC
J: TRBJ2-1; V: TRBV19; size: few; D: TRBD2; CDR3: CASKLAGLTNEQFF; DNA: TGTGCCAGCAAACTAGCGGGATTGACAAATGAGCAGTTCTTC
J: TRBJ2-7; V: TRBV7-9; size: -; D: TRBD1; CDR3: CASSLQGAIYEQYF; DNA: TGTGCCAGCAGCTTACAGGGGGCTATCTACGAGCAGTACTTC
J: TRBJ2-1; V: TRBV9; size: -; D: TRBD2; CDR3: CASSVERIEASGLNEQFF; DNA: TGTGCCAGCAGCGTAGAGAGAATCGAGGCTAGCGGGTTGAATGAGCAGTTCTTC
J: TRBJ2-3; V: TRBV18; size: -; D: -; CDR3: CASPRGTIGTDTQYF; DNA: TGTGCCAGCCCCCGGGGGACCATTGGCACAGATACGCAGTATTTT
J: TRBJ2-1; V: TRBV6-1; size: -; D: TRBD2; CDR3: CASRTGLAGNNEQFF; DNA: TGTGCCAGCAGGACGGGACTAGCGGGTAACAATGAGCAGTTCTTC
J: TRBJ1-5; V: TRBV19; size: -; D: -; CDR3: CASSITQFQPQHF; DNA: TGTGCCAGTAGTATAACACAGTTTCAGCCCCAGCATTTT
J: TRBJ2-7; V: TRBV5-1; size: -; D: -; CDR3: CASSLVFGRGRHEQYF; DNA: TGCGCCAGCAGCTTGGTTTTTGGCCGGGGGAGACACGAGCAGTACTTC
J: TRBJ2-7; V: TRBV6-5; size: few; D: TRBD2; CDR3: CASSYSGGISEQYF; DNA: TGTGCCAGCAGTTACTCCGGGGGGATTAGCGAGCAGTACTTC
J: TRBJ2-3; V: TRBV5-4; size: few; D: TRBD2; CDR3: CASSPASGLGSTDTQYF; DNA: TGTGCCAGCAGCCCTGCTTCGGGACTAGGGAGCACAGATACGCAGTATTTT
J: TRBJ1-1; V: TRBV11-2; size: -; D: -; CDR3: CASSLEGQAGTEAFF; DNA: TGTGCCAGCAGCTTAGAGGGGCAGGCGGGGACTGAAGCTTTCTTT
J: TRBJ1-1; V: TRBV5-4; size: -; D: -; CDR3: CASSLPGAVPNTEAFF; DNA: TGTGCCAGCAGCCTCCCGGGAGCTGTCCCGAACACTGAAGCTTTCTTT
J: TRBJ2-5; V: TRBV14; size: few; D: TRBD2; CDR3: CASSQRLAGGETQYF; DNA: TGTGCCAGCAGCCAAAGACTAGCGGGAGGCGAGACCCAGTACTTC
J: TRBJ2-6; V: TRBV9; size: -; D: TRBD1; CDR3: CASSVRDRVSVGANVLTF; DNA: TGTGCCAGCAGCGTCCGGGACAGGGTCTCAGTGGGGGCCAACGTCCTGACTTTC
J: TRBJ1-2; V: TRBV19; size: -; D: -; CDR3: CASRGRNYGYTF; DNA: TGTGCCAGTAGAGGCAGGAACTATGGCTACACCTTC
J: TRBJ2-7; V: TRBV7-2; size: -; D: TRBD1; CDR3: CASSPRRDRLSYEQYF; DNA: TGTGCCAGCAGCCCTCGCCGGGACAGGTTATCCTACGAGCAGTACTTC
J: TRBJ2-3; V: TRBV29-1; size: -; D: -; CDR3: CSVAGTDTQYF; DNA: TGCAGCGTCGCAGGGACAGATACGCAGTATTTT
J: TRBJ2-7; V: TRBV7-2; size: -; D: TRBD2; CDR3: CASSLPLAGEMYF; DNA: TGTGCCAGCAGCTTACCATTAGCGGGAGAAATGTACTTC
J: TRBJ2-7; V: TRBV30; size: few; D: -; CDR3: CAWSVQTSQGYEQYF; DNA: TGTGCCTGGAGTGTCCAAACATCCCAGGGCTACGAGCAGTACTTC
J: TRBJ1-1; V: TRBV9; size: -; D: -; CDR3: CASSVVTTEAFF; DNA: TGTGCCAGCAGCGTAGTTACTACTGAAGCTTTCTTT
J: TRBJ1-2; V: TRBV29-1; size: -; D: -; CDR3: CSVLGQANYGYTF; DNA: TGCAGCGTTTTGGGACAAGCTAACTATGGCTACACCTTC
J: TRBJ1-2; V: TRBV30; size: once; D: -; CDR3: CAWSRSKDGYTF; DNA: TGTGCCTGGAGTAGGAGTAAGGATGGCTACACCTTC
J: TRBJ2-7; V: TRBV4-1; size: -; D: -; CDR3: CASSQEVAVTYEQYF; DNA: TGCGCCAGCAGCCAAGAGGTAGCGGTAACCTACGAGCAGTACTTC
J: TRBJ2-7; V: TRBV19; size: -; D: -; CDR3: CASSMQKSGATWEQYF; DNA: TGTGCCAGTAGTATGCAAAAAAGCGGAGCTACCTGGGAGCAGTACTTC
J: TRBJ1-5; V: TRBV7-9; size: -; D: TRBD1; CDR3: CASSPTGTANQPQHF; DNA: TGTGCCAGCAGTCCTACCGGGACAGCGAATCAGCCCCAGCATTTT
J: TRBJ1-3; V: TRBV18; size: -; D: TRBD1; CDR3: CASSSRQGVHGNTIYF; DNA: TGTGCCAGCTCATCCAGACAGGGAGTCCACGGAAACACCATATATTTT